A single sample is the source of the 5 T cell receptor beta chains below, sequenced in a study of shared clonotypes between healthy human individuals (dated by TCRdb to the early 2020s). Libraries were built with the immunoSEQ multiplex PCR assay. TCRdb stores this immuneACCESS table with in-frame sequences only. Part of the clones is absent; in the studies checked, under half of the shortfall reflects unresolved V genes, and no reason is known for the rest. Recorded for this sample are 2 million to 2.5 million clones; 90% to 95% of them occurred a single time. The ten biggest clones cover about 0.39% of the sample. The specimen was naive CD4+ T cells from PBMCs. The label giving this sample's cell subset or site can be read as: CD45RA+ positively selected. These receptors all stem from a man between 18 and 35 years old in good health. Some clones in this sample may be carry-over from other donors' samples.

The chain has TRBV2 and TRBJ2-5; 15 positions agree with TRBD2. The CDR3 extends over 14 amino acids. Germline loops: CDR1 SNHLY, CDR2 FYNNEI. V shed 8 bases and J 4 bases; nucleotides not matched to a gene: 2. The CDR3 sequence is CASLGLAGGETQYF. CDR3 bases: TGTGCCAGCCTGGGACTAGCGGGAGGAGAGACCCAGTACTTC.

This clone appeared a single time. The CDR3 sequence is CASSFTTGSTNEKLFF. In nucleotides, the CDR3 is TGCGCCAGCAGCTTCACCACAGGGTCAACTAATGAAAAACTGTTTTTT. This chain connects TRBV5-1 to TRBJ1-4, with TRBD1 as a possible D gene (6 bases). The CDR3 length is 16 residues. From germline, CDR1 is SGHRS and CDR2 YFSETQ. Trimming stripped 2 bases from V and 0 bases from J, with 11 bases between.

This chain links TRBV19 with TRBJ1-4; D is uncertain. Germline V CDR1 and CDR2: LNHDA, SQIVND (reference sequence). This CDR3 region has 11 residues. Trimming removed 0 bases at V and 7 bases at J, with 0 bases between. The CDR3 region has the DNA TGTGCCAGTAGTATAGATGAAAAACTGTTTTTT. This gives the protein CASSIDEKLFF.

Regarding this clone: Within the sample, other DNA sequences also encode this same CDR3. The chain recombines TRBV18 with TRBJ1-2; D is uncertain. V gave up 3 bases and J gave up 2 bases, with 13 bases separating them. There are 15 residues in the CDR3. Germline CDR1 is KGHSH and CDR2 is LQKENI. CDR3 sequence (DNA): TGTGCCAGCTCACCCTCGGCTGAAGCAAACTATGGCTACACCTTC. This gives the protein CASSPSAEANYGYTF.

In its sample, this clone was seen once. The V and J genes are TRBV28 and TRBJ2-7, with 7 nucleotides matching TRBD1. The CDR3 loop spans 15 amino acids. Germline V CDR1 and CDR2: MDHEN, SYDVKM. V trimming: 9 bases; J trimming: 0 bases; junction bases outside the gene matches: 11. The CDR3 DNA is TGTGCCAGTAGGGCTTTACAGGGGCTCTCCTACGAGCAGTACTTC. Protein: CASRALQGLSYEQYF. Full variable domain (outside the CDR3, taken from reference TRBV28 and TRBJ2-7): DVKVTQSSRYLVKRTGEKVFLECVQDMDHENMFWYRQDPGLGLRLIYFSYDVKMKEKGDIPEGYSVSREKKERFSLILESASTNQTSMYLCASRALQGLSYEQYFGPGTRLTVT.